This T cell receptor (beta chain) was sequenced in a study of patients and donors after allogeneic stem cell transplantation. TCRdb fed the RT-PCR reads into MiXCR, producing one record per CDR3 protein. The sample gives approximately 140,000 distinct CDR3 sequences, 30% to 45% of which show up once; roughly 52% is in the top ten. This clonotype turned up a few times. Germline V gene lookup returns CDR1 SGHVS and CDR2 FQNEAQ. The V and J ends lost 1 base and 4 bases respectively, with 11 bases between them. The CDR3 totals 15 residues. The chain is built from TRBV7-8 and TRBJ1-5, with unresolved D. The sequenced sample was blood, either unsorted or a sorted T cell fraction (not recorded which). The receptor was derived from a human donor who was either an allogeneic HSCT recipient or a stem cell or donor lymphocyte infusion donor (not recorded which). It is not recorded whose cells these are; they may come from a transplant donor. CDR3 in amino acids: CASSLELAPNQPQHF. Written as DNA, the CDR3 is TGTGCCAGCAGCTTAGAGTTGGCACCTAATCAGCCCCAGCATTTT.